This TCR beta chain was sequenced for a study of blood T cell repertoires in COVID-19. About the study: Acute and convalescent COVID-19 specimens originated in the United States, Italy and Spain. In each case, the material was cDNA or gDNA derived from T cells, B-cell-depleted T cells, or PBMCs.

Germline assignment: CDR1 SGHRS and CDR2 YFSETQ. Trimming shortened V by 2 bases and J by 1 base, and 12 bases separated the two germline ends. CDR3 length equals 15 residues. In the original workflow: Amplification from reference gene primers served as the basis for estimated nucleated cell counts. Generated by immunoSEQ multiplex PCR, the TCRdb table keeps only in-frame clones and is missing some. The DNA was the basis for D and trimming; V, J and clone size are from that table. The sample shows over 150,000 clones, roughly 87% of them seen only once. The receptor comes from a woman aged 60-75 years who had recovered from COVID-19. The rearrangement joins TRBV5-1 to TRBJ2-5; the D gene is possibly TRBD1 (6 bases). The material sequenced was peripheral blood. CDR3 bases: TGCGCCAGCAGCTTTAACACAGGGATCCAAGAGACCCAGTACTTC. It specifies CASSFNTGIQETQYF.